The clone carrying this TCR beta chain was picked up many times. Germline V gives CDR1 LGHDT, CDR2 YNNKEL (reference sequence). There are 15 residues in the CDR3. Unmatched junction bases numbered 7, after V lost 5 bases and J lost 2 bases. The data were obtained in a study of T cells in Graves' hyperthyroidism and ophthalmopathy. RNA transcripts yielded amplified TCR beta CDR3 regions. With the HTBI primer set, the TCR CDR3 went through a first round of RT-PCR. From the multiplex PCR reads, TCRdb called clonotypes with MiXCR, one entry per CDR3 protein. The sample lists around 700,000 distinct CDR3 sequences; about 19% were seen once. The study based diagnoses on clinical symptoms, serum thyroxine and TRAb, thyroid ultrasound and orbital computed tomography.

Sequencing was performed on blood. This receptor was obtained from a woman aged 45-65 years with Graves' hyperthyroidism that later progressed to Graves' ophthalmopathy. V is TRBV3-1 and J is TRBJ2-5; TRBD2 agrees at 8 bases. The CDR3 spells CASSETSGQQETQYF. CDR3 DNA sequence: TGTGCCAGCAGCGAAACTAGCGGACAACAAGAGACCCAGTACTTC.